One and the same sample provided the 8 T cell receptor beta chains below, sequenced in a study of post-analysis software for immune sequencing data. Study-level results: Roughly 5 TRBV segments, TRBV5-6, TRBV5-1 and TRBV20-1 among them, were found more frequent in patients than controls.

No antigen has been identified for these receptors. Each TCR beta cDNA library carried unique molecular identifiers. TCRdb analysed the PCR reads with MiXCR anew, one entry per CDR3 protein. Among approximately 350,000 distinct CDR3 sequences listed, 30% to 45% were seen once. The specimen sequenced was blood. The receptors derive from a girl between 5 and 17 years old with multiple sclerosis.

This clonotype was observed a handful of times. This chain joins TRBV7-2 and TRBJ1-2; 8 positions agree with TRBD1. Trimming took 3 bases from V and 8 from J; bases not matched to a gene: 8. This CDR3 region has 14 residues. Germline V gene data show CDR1 as SGHTA and CDR2 as FQGNSA. The CDR3 region is CASSFWTGPEGYTF. CDR3 nucleotides: TGTGCCAGCAGCTTTTGGACAGGGCCAGAAGGCTACACCTTC.

A few counts support this clonotype. This chain links TRBV28 with TRBJ2-5, with 13 positions matching TRBD2. The CDR3 totals 15 residues. From germline, CDR1 is MDHEN and CDR2 SYDVKM. Trimming removed 4 bases from V and 11 bases from J; junction bases left unmatched: 10. CDR3 DNA: TGTGCCAGCAGTTCACTAGCGGGGGGGCGTCAGGAGCAGTACTTC. Residues: CASSSLAGGRQEQYF.

J is TRBJ2-7 and V is TRBV6-5, with 11 bases aligning to TRBD1. V was pared by 7 bases and J by 5 bases, with 7 bases of the junction left unmatched. The length of the CDR3 is 14 residues. Per the germline V gene, CDR1 is MNHEY and CDR2 is SVGAGI. The CDR3 DNA follows: TGTGCCAGCACCCGGACAGGGGGCTACCACGAGCAGTACTTC. Its protein is CASTRTGGYHEQYF.

The gene calls are TRBV11-3 and TRBJ1-1, with D perhaps matching TRBD1 (6 bases). Looked up from germline, CDR1 is SGHNT and CDR2 is YENEEA. V gave up 5 bases and J gave up 6 bases, with 28 bases separating them. The CDR3 covers 18 residues. CDR3 residues: CASSALVRGPLFLAEAFF. CDR3 in DNA: TGTGCCAGCAGCGCCCTAGTCAGGGGACCGCTCTTCCTGGCTGAAGCTTTCTTT.

The gene calls are TRBV10-3 and TRBJ2-3; 10 nucleotides align to TRBD1. In germline, CDR1 is ENHRY, CDR2 SYGVKD. The ends lost 5 bases at V and 4 bases at J; junction bases unmatched: 3. The CDR3 totals 14 residues. This chain's CDR3 is CAISTGTGADTQYF. The CDR3 bases are TGTGCCATCAGTACCGGGACAGGGGCAGATACGCAGTATTTT.

The sample holds a few counts of this clonotype. The genes are TRBV6-2 or TRBV6-3 and TRBJ2-1; 11 bases are a match to TRBD2. The CDR3 is 15 residues long. Germline V CDR1 and CDR2: MNHEY, SVGEGT. The V gene end was trimmed by 9 bases and the J gene end by 4 bases; junction bases not matched to a gene: 8. In nucleotides, the CDR3 is TGTGCCAGTACTAGCGGGGGCGTTAATTACAATGAGCAGTTCTTC. Translating it yields CASTSGGVNYNEQFF.

The rearrangement joins TRBV20-1 to TRBJ1-2; no definite D call. Trimming took off 0 bases at V and 2 bases at J, with 10 bases between the two ends. Germline CDR1 is DFQATT and CDR2 is SNEGSKA (reference sequence). The CDR3 spans 14 residues. This CDR3 is CSAREPQWNYGYTF. The CDR3 DNA reads as TGCAGTGCTAGAGAGCCGCAGTGGAACTATGGCTACACCTTC.

This clonotype was observed a handful of times. The rearrangement joins TRBV6-5 to TRBJ2-1, with D possibly being TRBD2 (5 bases). Germline-derived CDR1 and CDR2 are MNHEY and SVGAGI. V lost 5 bases to trimming and J lost 4 bases, with 12 bases between them. The CDR3 is 14 amino acids. This chain's CDR3 is CASSTDYSYNEQFF. CDR3 sequence (DNA): TGTGCCAGCAGTACCGACTATTCATACAATGAGCAGTTCTTC.